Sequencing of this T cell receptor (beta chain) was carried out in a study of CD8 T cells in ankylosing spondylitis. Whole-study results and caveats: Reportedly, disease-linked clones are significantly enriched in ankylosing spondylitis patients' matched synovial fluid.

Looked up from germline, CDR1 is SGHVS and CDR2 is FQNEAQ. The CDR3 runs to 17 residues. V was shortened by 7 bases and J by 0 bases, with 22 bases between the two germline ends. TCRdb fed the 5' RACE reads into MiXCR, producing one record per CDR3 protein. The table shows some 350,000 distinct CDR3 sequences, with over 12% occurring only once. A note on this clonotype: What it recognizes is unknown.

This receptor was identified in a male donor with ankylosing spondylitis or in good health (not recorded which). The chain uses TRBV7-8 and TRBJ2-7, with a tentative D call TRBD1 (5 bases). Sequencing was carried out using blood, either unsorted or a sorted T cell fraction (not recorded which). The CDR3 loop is CASTKIFPRQSSYEQYF. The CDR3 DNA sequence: TGTGCCAGCACCAAAATTTTCCCGAGACAGTCCTCCTACGAGCAGTACTTC.